One sample yielded the 8 T cell receptor beta chains listed below, sequenced in a study of regulatory T cells in long-lasting Graves disease. The time point denotes: persistent/refractory GD, antithyroid drugs over 5 years with positive TRAb. PBMC-extracted RNA yielded the TCR library. Arm-PCR of CDR3 regions and iRepertoire HTBI primers were used to build TCR beta libraries. From the multiplex PCR reads, TCRdb called clonotypes with MiXCR, one entry per CDR3 protein. The table lists approximately 470,000 distinct CDR3 sequences, 20% to 25% of them singletons. This specimen was peripheral blood mononuclear cells (PBMCs), taken when the disease was refractory, from a patient treated with antithyroid drugs. Receptor source: a female donor with Graves disease.

This clonotype was seen a few times. The V and J genes are TRBV6-1 and TRBJ2-1; TRBD2 aligns across 13 bases. This CDR3 has 15 amino acids. V gave up 5 bases and J gave up 9 bases; unmatched junction bases: 7. Germline V gene lookup returns CDR1 MNHNS and CDR2 SASEGT. CDR3 sequence reads: CASSPGLAGTVEQFF. CDR3 DNA sequence: TGTGCCAGCAGTCCGGGACTAGCGGGGACGGTTGAGCAGTTCTTC.

This clonotype was observed at least ten times. The J gene is TRBJ2-7, the V gene TRBV11-2; 12 bases match TRBD2. The CDR3 contains 19 residues. Unmatched junction bases numbered 15, after V lost 5 bases and J lost 1 base. The V gene's germline CDR1 is SGHAT and CDR2 FQNNGV. The CDR3 sequence: CASSPPEAEGLAGSYEQYF. DNA for the CDR3: TGTGCCAGCAGCCCCCCGGAGGCAGAGGGACTAGCGGGTTCCTACGAGCAGTACTTC.

Here the CDR3 DNA reads TGTGCCAGCACGCTTTTCGGACAGGGGGCGGACGCTTTCTTT. The encoded protein is CASTLFGQGADAFF. The chain carries TRBV12-3 or TRBV12-4 and TRBJ1-1; 11 bases are shared with TRBD1. Trimming removed 7 bases from V and 11 bases from J; junction bases left unmatched: 12. The CDR3 consists of 14 residues.

This clonotype was counted at least ten times. J is TRBJ1-2 and V is TRBV3-1; no clear D. With 0 bases removed from V and 4 bases from J, the gap between germline ends came to 15 bases. CDR1 LGHDT and CDR2 YNNKEL come from the germline V gene (reference sequence). This CDR3 comprises 16 residues. CDR3 nucleotide sequence: TGTGCCAGCAGCCAAGATTCCCCGACTCGGGGCTATGGCTACACCTTC. Translated, it gives CASSQDSPTRGYGYTF.

This clonotype has a count of ten or more. CDR3 nucleotide sequence: TGTGCCAGCAGCCGTAGGACAGGGTCCAATCAGCCCCAGCATTTT. Translating gives CASSRRTGSNQPQHF. This chain joins TRBV3-1 and TRBJ1-5, with 8 nucleotides matching TRBD1. The germline V gene has CDR1 LGHDT and CDR2 YNNKEL (reference sequence). The CDR3 consists of 15 residues. V lost 4 bases and J lost 3; bases outside the gene matches: 5.

The table lists this clonotype with many counts. This chain joins TRBV6-2 or TRBV6-3 and TRBJ1-3; D might be TRBD1 (5 bases). The length of the CDR3 is 16 residues. In germline, CDR1 is MNHEY, CDR2 SVGEGT. The V end lost 0 bases, the J end lost 4 bases, and 13 bases lay between the germline ends. CDR3 coding DNA: TGTGCCAGCAGTTACTCGATCGCAGGGAGAGGAAACACCATATATTTT. Amino acid sequence: CASSYSIAGRGNTIYF.

This clonotype was observed at least ten times. The chain employs TRBV28 and TRBJ2-7; D is perhaps TRBD2 (6 bases). Trimming took off 3 bases at V and 2 bases at J, with 11 bases between the two ends. Germline CDR1 is MDHEN and CDR2 is SYDVKM. The length of the CDR3 is 14 residues. CDR3 sequence (DNA): TGTGCCAGCAGTTTGGAGGGAGAAGCCTACGAGCAGTACTTC. Protein product: CASSLEGEAYEQYF.

A remark on this clonotype: A clone one base away is much larger, so this may be a read error. The rearrangement uses TRBV6-2 or TRBV6-3 and TRBJ2-7; D is perhaps TRBD2 (6 bases). This CDR3 has 15 residues. Trimming took off 5 bases at V and 3 bases at J, with 17 bases between the two ends. In germline, CDR1 is MNHEY, CDR2 SVGEGT. The CDR3 region is CASSEEGMNHYEQYF. DNA of the CDR3: TGTGCCAGCAGTGAGGAGGGGATGAACCACTACGAGCAGTACTTC.